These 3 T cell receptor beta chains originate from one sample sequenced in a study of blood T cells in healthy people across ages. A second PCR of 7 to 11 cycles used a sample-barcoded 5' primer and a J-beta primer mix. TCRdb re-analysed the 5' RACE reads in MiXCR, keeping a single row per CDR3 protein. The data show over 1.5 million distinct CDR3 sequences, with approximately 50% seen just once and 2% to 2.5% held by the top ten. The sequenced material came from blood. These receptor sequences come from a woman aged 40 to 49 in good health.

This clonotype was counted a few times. The CDR3 loop is CSARDGSLPGETQYF. The CDR3 DNA reads TGCAGTGCTAGAGACGGTAGTCTCCCTGGGGAGACCCAGTACTTC. The chain has TRBV20-1 and TRBJ2-5; D unresolved. CDR1 DFQATT and CDR2 SNEGSKA come from the germline V gene (reference sequence). V lost 0 bases, J lost 5 bases, and 16 bases lay in between. The CDR3 is 15 residues long.

The CDR3 here is CASSNTRTSTDTQYF. DNA of the CDR3: TGTGCCAGCAGTAACACTAGGACTAGCACAGATACGCAGTATTTT. The chain has TRBV2 and TRBJ2-3; possibly TRBD2 for D (5 bases). The V gene's germline CDR1 is SNHLY and CDR2 FYNNEI. This CDR3 has 15 amino acids. The germline V and J ends were trimmed by 5 bases and 0 bases, with 12 bases remaining between them.

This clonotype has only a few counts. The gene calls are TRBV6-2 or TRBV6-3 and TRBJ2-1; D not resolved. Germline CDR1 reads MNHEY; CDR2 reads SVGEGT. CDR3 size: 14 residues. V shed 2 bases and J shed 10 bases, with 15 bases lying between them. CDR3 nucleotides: TGTGCCAGCAGTTACCCGATCTTAAAATCGGAGCAGTTCTTC. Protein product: CASSYPILKSEQFF.